This TCR beta chain comes out of a study of preoperative IRX-2 immunotherapy in early breast cancer. The germline CDR1 and CDR2 sequences are MDHEN and SYDVKM. The CDR3 runs to 12 residues. V lost 6 bases and J 6 bases, leaving 11 bases between the germline ends. The sample holds one count of this clone. TCRdb's copy holds only in-frame clones and misses some; the assay was immunoSEQ multiplex PCR. The top ten hold over 1.5% of the sample, which has about 43,000 clones, about 95% seen once. Treatment specified: preoperative locoregional IRX-2 cytokine immunotherapy. Preoperative locoregional IRX-2 cytokine immunotherapy was tested in the phase Ib source study.

The chain has TRBV28 and TRBJ1-2; D gene uncertain. Sequencing was performed on tumor tissue, taken after IRX-2 immunotherapy. The clonotype comes from a human donor with breast cancer. In DNA, the CDR3 is TGTGCCAGCAGCCTAGACTCCGATGGCTACACCTTC. It yields the protein CASSLDSDGYTF.